The clone carrying this T cell receptor beta chain appeared many times. This record comes from a study of T cells in Graves' hyperthyroidism and ophthalmopathy. TCR beta CDR3 region amplification was performed from RNA transcripts. A first-round RT-PCR of the TCR CDR3 used the HTBI primer set. TCRdb re-called the multiplex PCR reads through MiXCR, storing one row per CDR3 protein. The sample consists of hundreds of thousands of distinct CDR3 sequences, about 14% of them appearing once. This CDR3 comprises 14 residues. The V end was cut by 3 bases, the J end by 2 bases, with 11 bases between. The germline gives CDR1 SNHLY, CDR2 FYNNEI.

This sequence joins TRBV2 and TRBJ2-7; D call uncertain. The source material was blood. The clonotype was recovered from a woman in her thirties or forties with Graves' ophthalmopathy. CDR3: CASSDVRNAYEQYF. CDR3 sequence (DNA): TGTGCCAGCAGTGACGTCAGGAACGCCTACGAGCAGTACTTC. The variable domain in full, with the rest retrieved from reference TRBV2 and TRBJ2-7, is EPEVTQTPSHQVTQMGQEVILRCVPISNHLYFYWYRQILGQKVEFLVSFYNNEISEKSEIFDDQFSVERPDGSNFTLKIRSTKLEDSAMYFCASSDVRNAYEQYFGPGTRLTVT.